The 26 T cell receptor beta chains in this list originate from one sample, sequenced in a study of T cell responses to AZD1222 COVID-19 vaccine. Profiling relied on immunoSEQ multiplex PCR, and the TCRdb table lists in-frame clones only, not all of them. The sample records around 130,000 clones, 85% to 95% being singletons. Sample: peripheral blood, taken on day 0 of AZD1222 vaccination. These receptors came from an adult in good health.

This chain joins TRBV5-1 and TRBJ2-3; D not certain. Germline V gene data show CDR1 as SGHRS and CDR2 as YFSETQ. This CDR3 contains 14 residues. V was pared by 2 bases and J by 2 bases, with 9 bases between. The CDR3 nucleotides are TGCGCCAGCAGCTTCGGCAGCACCACAGATACGCAGTATTTT. Encoded protein: CASSFGSTTDTQYF.

V gene TRBV13 combines with J gene TRBJ2-7; no definite D call. Germline V CDR1 and CDR2: PRHDT, FYEKMQ (reference sequence). The CDR3 consists of 13 residues. The V and J ends lost 9 bases and 3 bases respectively, with 15 bases between them. The CDR3 is CASNSALDYEQYF. For the CDR3, the DNA is TGTGCCAGTAATTCCGCGCTCGACTACGAGCAGTACTTC.

This sequence joins TRBV3-1 (or the pseudogene TRBV3-2) and TRBJ1-2; D is undetermined. The CDR3 spans 19 residues. In germline, CDR1 is LGHDT, CDR2 YNNKEL (reference sequence). V lost 1 base and J lost 8, with 29 bases in between. The CDR3 nucleotides are TGTGCCAGCAGCCAAGCGACCTCAGTTGTGGCGGGCAGAGTGGAAGGCTACACCTTC. This encodes CASSQATSVVAGRVEGYTF.

Here the CDR3 DNA reads TGTGCCAGCAGCTTACCGCAGGACCTGGTGCAGTACTTC. This encodes CASSLPQDLVQYF. The J gene is TRBJ2-7, the V gene TRBV13; D uncertain. The germline gives CDR1 PRHDT, CDR2 FYEKMQ (reference sequence). This CDR3 has 13 amino acids. V shed 2 bases and J shed 9 bases, with 14 bases lying between them.

The V gene is TRBV5-1, the J gene TRBJ1-2; D may be TRBD1 (5 bases). Germline CDR1 SGHRS, CDR2 YFSETQ. The CDR3 sequence is 13 residues long. The ends were cut back, 4 bases at V and 8 bases at J, with 15 bases in the middle. Here the CDR3 reads CASSPGTSRGYTF. The CDR3 DNA reads as TGCGCCAGCAGCCCCGGGACCTCCCGGGGCTACACCTTC.

The rearrangement uses TRBV13 and TRBJ2-2; maybe TRBD2 (6 bases). The V gene's germline CDR1 is PRHDT and CDR2 FYEKMQ (reference sequence). There are 16 residues in the CDR3. The V end lost 0 bases, the J end lost 5 bases, and 13 bases lay between the germline ends. The CDR3 DNA reads as TGTGCCAGCAGCTTAGGCCCGACTAGTGAAACCGGGGAGCTGTTTTTT. Its translation is CASSLGPTSETGELFF. Full variable domain (rest looked up from reference TRBV13 and TRBJ2-2): AAGVIQSPRHLIKEKRETATLKCYPIPRHDTVYWYQQGPGQDPQFLISFYEKMQSDKGSIPDRFSAQQFSDYHSELNMSSLELGDSALYFCASSLGPTSETGELFFGEGSRLTVL.

The rearrangement uses TRBV4-2 and TRBJ2-1; D is undetermined. Trimming pared 1 base from V and 6 bases from J, leaving 7 bases between. This CDR3 spans 13 amino acids. Germline CDR1 is LGHNA and CDR2 is YNFKEQ. CDR3 region: CASSQGVGNEQFF. The CDR3 nucleotides are TGTGCCAGCAGCCAAGGAGTGGGCAATGAGCAGTTCTTC.

This clone was seen once. The rearrangement links TRBV25-1 to TRBJ1-2, with D unclear. Trimming took off 2 bases at V and 0 bases at J, with 4 bases between the two ends. CDR1 is MGHDK, CDR2 SYGVNS, per germline. CDR3 length: 13 residues. CDR3 nucleotide sequence: TGTGCCAGCAGTGAAACTGCTAACTATGGCTACACCTTC. Its translation: CASSETANYGYTF.

This clone occurred a few times. This chain uses TRBV7-6 with TRBJ2-3; D is uncertain. CDR3 length: 14 residues. Germline lookup yields CDR1 SGHVS and CDR2 FNYEAQ. V dropped 5 bases and J dropped 6 bases, with 15 bases sitting between them. For the CDR3, the DNA is TGTGCCAGCAGCCTCACGTCCCTTCGGGATACGCAGTATTTT. Its translation is CASSLTSLRDTQYF.

J is TRBJ1-6 and V is TRBV5-6; no clear D. The CDR3 runs to 13 residues. V lost 3 bases, J lost 5 bases, and 6 bases lay in between. Germline V CDR1 and CDR2: SGHDT, YYEEEE. This chain's CDR3 is CASSYRNNSPLHF. The CDR3, as DNA: TGTGCCAGCAGCTATCGCAATAATTCACCCCTCCACTTT. The full variable domain, in which reference TRBV5-6 and TRBJ1-6 provide the parts outside the CDR3, is DAGVTQSPTHLIKTRGQQVTLRCSPKSGHDTVSWYQQALGQGPQFIFQYYEEEERQRGNFPDRFSGHQFPNYSSELNVNALLLGDSALYLCASSYRNNSPLHFGNGTRLTVT.

This chain links TRBV19 with TRBJ1-2; 7 bases align to TRBD1. The CDR3 length is 14 residues. J gave up 8 bases and V 4 bases, and 10 bases lay outside the gene matches. Germline lookup yields CDR1 LNHDA and CDR2 SQIVND (reference sequence). CDR3: CASSTHRDSGGYTF. Here the CDR3 DNA reads TGTGCCAGTAGTACCCACCGGGACAGCGGCGGCTACACCTTC.

This chain joins TRBV7-2 and TRBJ2-1; the match to TRBD1 covers 8 bases. CDR3 length: 13 residues. CDR1 is SGHTA and CDR2 is FQGNSA in the germline V gene. V was pared by 5 bases and J by 7 bases, with 4 bases of the junction left unmatched. The CDR3 coding sequence is TGTGCCAGCAGCGAATACAGGGGGAATGAGCAGTTCTTC. Translated, it gives CASSEYRGNEQFF. Together with reference TRBV7-2 and TRBJ2-1, the CDR3 gives the full variable domain: GAGVSQSPSNKVTEKGKDVELRCDPISGHTALYWYRQSLGQGLEFLIYFQGNSAPDKSGLPSDRFSAERTGGSVSTLTIQRTQQEDSAVYLCASSEYRGNEQFFGPGTRLTVL.

The chain links TRBV10-2 to TRBJ1-4; D might be TRBD1 (6 bases). Trimming removed 5 bases from V and 8 bases from J, with 18 bases in between. The CDR3 is 15 amino acids. CDR1 is WSHSY, CDR2 SAAADI, per germline. CDR3 in DNA: TGCGCCAGCAGTATGGACAGTTCGAGGGGGGAAAAACTGTTTTTT. Translating it yields CASSMDSSRGEKLFF.

The chain combines TRBV28 with TRBJ1-2, with 8 bases matching TRBD1. This CDR3 is 13 amino acids long. V gave up 6 bases and J gave up 3 bases; unmatched junction bases: 3. Per germline, CDR1 MDHEN and CDR2 SYDVKM. The CDR3 bases are TGTGCCAGCAGGTCGGGACAGGACTATGGCTACACCTTC. As protein: CASRSGQDYGYTF.

The count of this clone is one. V gene TRBV10-3 combines with J gene TRBJ2-1; TRBD1 agrees at 9 bases. J was trimmed by 6 bases and V by 7 bases; bases with no gene match: 7. The V gene's germline CDR1 is ENHRY and CDR2 SYGVKD. There are 14 residues in the CDR3. The CDR3 loop is CAIKPGQGGNEQFF. CDR3 bases: TGTGCCATCAAGCCGGGACAGGGTGGCAATGAGCAGTTCTTC.

The chain combines TRBV29-1 with TRBJ1-5, with TRBD1 as a possible D gene (6 bases). Germline lookup yields CDR1 SQVTM and CDR2 ANQGSEA. This CDR3 comprises 14 residues. V lost 7 bases, J lost 1 base, and 14 bases lay in between. The CDR3 reads CSAAGQGSNQPQHF. CDR3 nucleotide sequence: TGCAGCGCCGCTGGGCAGGGGAGCAATCAGCCCCAGCATTTT.

V and J are TRBV4-1 and TRBJ2-7, with 8 nucleotides matching TRBD1. Germline V gives CDR1 MGHRA, CDR2 YSYEKL. The CDR3 covers 14 residues. J lost 3 bases, V lost 2 bases, and 3 bases had no gene match. The DNA for the CDR3 is TGCGCCAGCAGCCAAATCGGACAGGGCTACGAGCAGTACTTC. This sequence encodes CASSQIGQGYEQYF.

The chain carries TRBV5-4 and TRBJ1-2; 8 nucleotides match TRBD1. The CDR3 has 16 residues. The V gene end was trimmed by 5 bases and the J gene end by 4 bases; junction bases not matched to a gene: 13. Germline-derived CDR1 and CDR2 are SGHNT and YYREEE (reference sequence). The DNA for the CDR3 is TGTGCCAGCAGTAGTGACAGGGGTCTCTTTCTCTATGGCTACACCTTC. It yields the protein CASSSDRGLFLYGYTF.

The chain employs TRBV28 and TRBJ2-1, with TRBD2 matching over 10 bases. The CDR3 covers 18 residues. V trimming: 3 bases; J trimming: 6 bases; junction bases outside the gene matches: 14. Looked up from germline, CDR1 is MDHEN and CDR2 is SYDVKM. CDR3 bases: TGTGCCAGCAGTTTTGATAGGTCTAGCGGGAGTCTTCCCAATGAGCAGTTCTTC. Residues: CASSFDRSSGSLPNEQFF.

Of note for this clone: Germline is not matched at one junction end, which may reflect a read error. This chain links TRBV6-5 with TRBJ1-2, with 9 bases aligning to TRBD1. This CDR3 has 13 amino acids. Germline values: CDR1 MNHEY, CDR2 SVGAGI. The CDR3 is CASTYGTGNSYTF. CDR3 bases: TGTGCCAGCACTTACGGGACAGGGAATAGCTACACCTTC.

This clone has a single count. The chain joins TRBV7-9 to TRBJ1-3, with TRBD1 as a possible D gene (6 bases). The V gene's germline CDR1 is SEHNR and CDR2 FQNEAQ (reference sequence). The CDR3 extends over 14 amino acids. V was shortened by 0 bases and J by 5 bases, with 8 bases between the two germline ends. The CDR3 DNA is TGTGCCAGCAGCTTAGCAGGGGGAAGAAACACCATATATTTT. Translated: CASSLAGGRNTIYF.

The gene calls are TRBV3-1 (or the pseudogene TRBV3-2) and TRBJ1-5; TRBD1 agrees at 10 bases. The CDR3 runs 17 residues. The germline gives CDR1 LGHDT, CDR2 YNNKEL (reference sequence). V lost 3 bases and J lost 7; bases outside the gene matches: 12. The CDR3 region has the DNA TGTGCCAGCAGCCATTCGAGACAGGGGGCGCGAAGCCAGCCCCAGCATTTT. Encoded protein: CASSHSRQGARSQPQHF.

The gene calls are TRBV19 and TRBJ1-1; 9 bases line up with TRBD1. This CDR3 has 13 residues. V lost 7 bases and J lost 4; bases outside the gene matches: 4. CDR1 LNHDA and CDR2 SQIVND come from the germline V gene (reference sequence). CDR3 sequence reads: CASISQGATEAFF. CDR3 DNA: TGTGCCAGTATATCACAGGGGGCCACTGAAGCTTTCTTT.

The chain has TRBV28 and TRBJ2-5, with 11 positions matching TRBD2. Germline V gene data show CDR1 as MDHEN and CDR2 as SYDVKM. J lost 4 bases, V lost 8 bases, and 9 bases had no gene match. The CDR3 length is 15 residues. The DNA for the CDR3 is TGTGCCAGCGGCTTACTAGCGGGAGCCCCAGAGACCCAGTACTTC. Protein sequence: CASGLLAGAPETQYF.

V is TRBV18 and J is TRBJ1-2; D ambiguous. The V end lost 6 bases, the J end lost 4 bases, and 15 bases lay between the germline ends. This CDR3 comprises 14 residues. Germline-derived CDR1 and CDR2 are KGHSH and LQKENI. As DNA, the CDR3 is TGTGCCAGCTCCCCTACAAGGAACCTCTATGGCTACACCTTC. Amino acids: CASSPTRNLYGYTF.

The chain couples TRBV28 to TRBJ1-1; TRBD1 matches at 9 bases. This CDR3 has 15 residues. CDR1 is MDHEN, CDR2 SYDVKM, per germline. V trimming: 5 bases; J trimming: 0 bases; junction bases outside the gene matches: 4. As DNA, the CDR3 is TGTGCCAGCAGTACAGGGGGCGCGGTGAACACTGAAGCTTTCTTT. This codes for CASSTGGAVNTEAFF.